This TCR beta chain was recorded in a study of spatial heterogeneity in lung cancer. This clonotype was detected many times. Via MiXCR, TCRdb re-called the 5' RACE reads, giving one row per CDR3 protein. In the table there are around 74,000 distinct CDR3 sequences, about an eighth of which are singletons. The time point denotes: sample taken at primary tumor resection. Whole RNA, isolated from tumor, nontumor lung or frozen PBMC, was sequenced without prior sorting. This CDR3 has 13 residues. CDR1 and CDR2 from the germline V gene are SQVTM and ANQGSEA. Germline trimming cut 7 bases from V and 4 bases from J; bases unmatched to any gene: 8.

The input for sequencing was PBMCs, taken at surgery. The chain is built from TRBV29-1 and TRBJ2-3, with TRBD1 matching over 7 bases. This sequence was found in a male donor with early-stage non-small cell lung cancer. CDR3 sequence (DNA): TGCAGCGCCGACAGGGCGGTTGCAGATACGCAGTATTTT. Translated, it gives CSADRAVADTQYF.